This TCR beta chain derives from a study of blood T cells in healthy people across ages (dated by TCRdb to the mid-2010s). In the study overall: In model experiments, roughly one uniquely barcoded TCR beta cDNA molecule per two T cells was captured by template switching. Four age groups were formed from the donors: young (average approximately 15 years), middle-aged (approximately 40), aged (around 62) and long-lived (82). To avoid experimental bias, donors of different ages were distributed randomly across sequencing lanes. To track age-related changes in TCR beta repertoire diversity, the study relied on deep sequencing normalized with unique cDNA molecular identifiers. Two additional independent replicas of 1 million unique cDNA reads from the same blood draw were analyzed for two donors (one aged 18 to 30 and one aged 80 or older). The investigation overall reported the following: Donor CMV infection status was unknown, potentially confounding age-related changes in expanded clonotypes. A strong correlation was found between observed TCR beta diversity and the percentage of naive T cells measured by flow cytometry. Estimates of total diversity from one million sequenced T cells were regarded as lower bounds and underestimates. As age increased, observed TCR beta diversity per million T cells dropped in a roughly linear way, and a significant reduction was already evident by age approximately 40. The long-lived group showed more naive CD4+ T cells, fewer expanded clones and increased TCR diversity than the aged group, suggesting age selection. Because profiling used bulk unsorted PBMCs, naive and antigen-experienced compartments could not be compared conclusively.

With respect to this clonotype: What this receptor recognizes is not known. Base qualities are not recorded, but no much larger clone differs from it by a single base.

The 35 to 40 donors, aged roughly 6 to 100 years, were systemically healthy Caucasian individuals from Russia. Approximately 9.3 milliliters of peripheral blood were drawn from each donor into EDTA-treated Vacutainer tubes. Ficoll-Paque density-gradient centrifugation was used to isolate PBMCs, with at least 6.5 million obtained per sample. Trizol reagent was used to extract total RNA from PBMCs, with at least 6 micrograms per sample. For every donor, an aliquot of PBMCs went through flow cytometry to measure the percentages of naive CD45RAhigh/CD27high T cells. The cysteine opens and the phenylalanine closes a CDR3 of 11 amino acids. The sequence is cut down to CDR3 DNA, 33 bases in frame from base 1. CDR1 and CDR2 (DFQATT, SNEGSKA) derive from the germline V gene (reference sequence). V was cut back by 5 bases and J by 2 bases, leaving a gap of 5 bases between them. Library construction relied on 5' RACE. Data came from an Illumina HiSeq 2500. A second roughly 7 to 11 cycle PCR used a sample-barcoded 5' primer and a J-beta primer mix. Each TCR beta cDNA molecule received a unique molecular identifier from a template-switch 5' adaptor carrying 12 random nucleotides. At least 2.5 million CDR3-containing paired-end reads were obtained from each sample. First-strand cDNA synthesis was performed from all RNA using the Mint cDNA synthesis kit, with priming by a TRBC-specific oligonucleotide. After uracil-DNA glycosylase treatment, a first 18-cycle PCR used universal primers M1SS and BC2_uni_R on all cDNA. Turning to the authors' computational methods: Normalization of each sample was performed by random selection of 1 million high-quality reads, each carrying a distinct molecular identifier. Reads sharing molecular identifiers were discarded rather than binned into consensus sequences. CDR3 identification, clonotype clustering and error correction used MiTCR with a Q25 quality threshold and the strictest error-elimination algorithm. A nonparametric unseen species model using Euler transformation provided a lower-bound estimate of total TCR beta diversity. The public reads were run again by TCRdb, first through fastp at Q25 and then through MiXCR, and only productive beta chains were kept. Rows with one shared CDR3 protein collapse into an entry with the most common genes and DNA. Here the V and J calls rest on TCRdb's processing, not on the authors' analysis. Here the sample has 850,000 to 1,000,000 distinct CDR3 sequences; about 53% occur a single time. The top ten clonotypes cover 20% to 25% of the sample.

Input material: blood. The chain couples TRBV20-1 to TRBJ2-3; matching of 5 bases hints at TRBD2 as the D gene. The clonotype originates from a woman aged 60-70 years in good health. The bases are TGCAGTGCTGACTACACAGATACGCAGTATTTT. Its protein product is CSADYTDTQYF.